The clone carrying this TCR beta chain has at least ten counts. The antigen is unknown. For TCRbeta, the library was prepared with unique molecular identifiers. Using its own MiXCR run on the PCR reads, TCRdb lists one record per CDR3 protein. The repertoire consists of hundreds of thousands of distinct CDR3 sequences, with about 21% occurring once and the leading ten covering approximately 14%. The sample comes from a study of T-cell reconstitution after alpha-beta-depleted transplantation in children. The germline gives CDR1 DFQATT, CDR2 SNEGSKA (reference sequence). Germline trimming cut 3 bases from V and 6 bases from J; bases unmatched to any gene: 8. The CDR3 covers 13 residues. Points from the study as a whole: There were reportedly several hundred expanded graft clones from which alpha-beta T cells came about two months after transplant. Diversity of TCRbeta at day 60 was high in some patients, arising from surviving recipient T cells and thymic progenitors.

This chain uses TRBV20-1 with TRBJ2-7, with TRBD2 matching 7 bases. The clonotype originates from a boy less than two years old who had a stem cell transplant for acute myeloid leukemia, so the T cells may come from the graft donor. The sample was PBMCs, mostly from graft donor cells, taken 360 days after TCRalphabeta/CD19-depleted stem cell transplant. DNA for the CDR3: TGCAGTGCTAGCCGCCGGGAGGTCCTCGAGCAGTACGTC. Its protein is CSASRREVLEQYV.